This T cell receptor beta chain was identified in a study of cytomegalovirus exposure and HLA in healthy donors. As regards this clone: No antigen is known for it.

Primers for the PCR totalled 60 Vbeta and 13 Jbeta. Using immunoSEQ multiplex PCR, the repertoire was profiled, and TCRdb retains in-frame clones only, with some absent. The data show about 140,000 clones, roughly 75% seen once. Findings and limits, study-wide: A later analysis found most CMV-associated TCR beta chains apparently HLA-restricted. Reported performance of the classifier showed diagnosis of cytomegalovirus status with high specificity and sensitivity.

The CDR3 loop spans 13 amino acids. V lost 6 bases to trimming and J lost 2 bases, with 11 bases between them. Germline V CDR1 and CDR2: MNHNS, SASEGT. The TCR originated in a female donor in good health and CMV-seronegative. The specimen sequenced was PBMCs. V and J are TRBV6-1 and TRBJ2-7, with D maybe TRBD1 (6 bases). The CDR3 DNA sequence: TGTGCCAGCAGGAGGGACACCCCCTACGAGCAGTACTTC. Translation gives CASRRDTPYEQYF.